This T cell receptor beta chain appears in the sequencing data of a study of neurological immune-mediated disorders. Blood bank volunteers in Maryland, USA, served as healthy controls. Findings and caveats of the study: The greatest TCR clonal expansion appeared in HTLV-1-associated myelopathy and the smallest, falling below healthy controls, in multiple sclerosis.

CDR3 length: 14 residues. Germline assignment: CDR1 MNHNS and CDR2 SASEGT. V was trimmed by 4 bases and J by 3 bases, leaving 11 bases between them. This clonotype showed up many times. No antigen is known for it. MiXCR, applied by TCRdb to the 5' RACE reads, yields one record per CDR3 protein. The table shows over 65,000 distinct CDR3 sequences, with about 9.5% occurring only once. The TCR was taken from a man aged 45-60 years in good health. The chain recombines TRBV6-1 with TRBJ2-3; D is perhaps TRBD1 or TRBD2 (6 bases each). The material sequenced was PBMCs. Written as DNA, the CDR3 is TGTGCCAGCAGTGCCGGGGGCGAAACAGATACGCAGTATTTT. Amino acid sequence: CASSAGGETDTQYF.